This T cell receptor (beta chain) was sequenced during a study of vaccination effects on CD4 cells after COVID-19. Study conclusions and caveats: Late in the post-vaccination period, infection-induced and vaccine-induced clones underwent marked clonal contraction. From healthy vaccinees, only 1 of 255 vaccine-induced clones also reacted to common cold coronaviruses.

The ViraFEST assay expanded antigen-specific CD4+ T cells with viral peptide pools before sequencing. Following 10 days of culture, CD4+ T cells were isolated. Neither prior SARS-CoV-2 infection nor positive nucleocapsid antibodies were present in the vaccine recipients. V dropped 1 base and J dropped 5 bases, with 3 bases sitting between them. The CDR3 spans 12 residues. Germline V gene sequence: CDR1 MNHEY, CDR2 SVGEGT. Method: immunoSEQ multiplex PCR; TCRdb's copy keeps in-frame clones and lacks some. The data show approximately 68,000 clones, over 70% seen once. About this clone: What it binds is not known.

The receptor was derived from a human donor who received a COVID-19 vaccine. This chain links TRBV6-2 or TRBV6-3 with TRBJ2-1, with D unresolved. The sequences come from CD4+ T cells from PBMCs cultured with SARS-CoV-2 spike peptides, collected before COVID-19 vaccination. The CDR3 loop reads CASSYLNNEQFF. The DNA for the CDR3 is TGTGCCAGCAGTTACTTAAACAATGAGCAGTTCTTC.